The 17 T cell receptor beta chains presented below share a single source sample, sequenced in a study of cytomegalovirus exposure and HLA in healthy donors. This PCR relied on a set of 60 Vbeta primers and 13 Jbeta primers. Generated by immunoSEQ multiplex PCR, the TCRdb table keeps only in-frame clones and is missing some. The repertoire holds just over 150,000 clones, with around 84% as singletons. The specimen sequenced was PBMCs. The receptors were gathered from a man aged 18 to 30 in good health and CMV-seronegative.

DNA of the CDR3: TGTGCCAGCAGCTCACAGGGGGCGAACACTGAAGCTTTCTTT. Translation: CASSSQGANTEAFF. V gene TRBV7-2 combines with J gene TRBJ1-1; TRBD1 aligns across 9 bases. The V gene end was trimmed by 4 bases and the J gene end by 1 base; junction bases not matched to a gene: 1. Germline loops: CDR1 SGHTA, CDR2 FQGNSA. The CDR3 length is 14 residues.

The chain combines TRBV6-9 with TRBJ2-7; TRBD2 aligns across 8 bases. V gave up 4 bases and J gave up 2 bases; unmatched junction bases: 7. The CDR3 extends over 15 amino acids. CDR1 and CDR2 from the germline V gene are MNHGY and SVAAGI. The CDR3 bases are TGTGCCAGCAGTTCTGATGCAGCGGGAGCCTACGAGCAGTACTTC. Translation gives CASSSDAAGAYEQYF.

The CDR3 sequence is CASSDDRGNQPQHF. CDR3 nucleotides: TGTGCCAGCAGTGACGACAGGGGGAATCAGCCCCAGCATTTT. This chain joins TRBV2 and TRBJ1-5; 9 nucleotides match TRBD1. Per germline, CDR1 SNHLY and CDR2 FYNNEI. J gave up 4 bases and V 3 bases, and 1 base lay outside the gene matches. The length of the CDR3 is 14 residues.

V usage is TRBV9 and J usage is TRBJ1-5; 11 nucleotides align to TRBD1. Unmatched junction bases numbered 11, after V lost 0 bases and J lost 6 bases. This CDR3 is 18 amino acids long. The germline V gene encodes CDR1 SGDLS and CDR2 YYNGEE. The CDR3 nucleotides are TGTGCCAGCAGCGTAGGCCCAGGGGACAGGGGGTTTGGTCAGCCCCAGCATTTT. Translating it yields CASSVGPGDRGFGQPQHF.

The rearrangement uses TRBV7-8 and TRBJ2-1; D unresolved. V shed 1 base and J shed 7 bases, with 11 bases lying between them. Germline-derived CDR1 and CDR2 are SGHVS and FQNEAQ. The CDR3 is 14 amino acids. The chain's CDR3 is CASSLVGPGNEQFF. DNA of the CDR3: TGTGCCAGCAGCTTAGTGGGTCCGGGTAATGAGCAGTTCTTC.

The V call is TRBV5-4, the J call TRBJ2-7, with TRBD2 identical over 9 bases. Trimming took 4 bases from V and 4 from J; bases not matched to a gene: 12. The CDR3 runs 16 residues. Germline CDR1 and CDR2: SGHNT and YYREEE (reference sequence). CDR3 amino acids: CASSQISGGGAYEQYF. CDR3 DNA: TGTGCCAGCAGCCAGATCTCCGGCGGGGGGGCTTACGAGCAGTACTTC.

This chain uses TRBV5-1 with TRBJ2-1; D perhaps matches TRBD1 (6 bases). From germline, CDR1 is SGHRS and CDR2 YFSETQ. The CDR3 is 15 amino acids. V lost 4 bases to trimming and J lost 0 bases, with 11 bases between them. The CDR3 loop reads CASSRDTGSYNEQFF. The CDR3 region has the DNA TGCGCCAGCAGCAGGGACACTGGCTCCTACAATGAGCAGTTCTTC.

The CDR3 here is CASSDADRGDNEQFF. The CDR3 DNA reads TGCGCCAGCAGCGACGCGGACAGGGGGGACAATGAGCAGTTCTTC. The chain uses TRBV5-1 and TRBJ2-1; TRBD1 matches at 10 bases. V lost 4 bases to trimming and J lost 5 bases; unmatched junction nucleotides: 6. The length of the CDR3 is 15 residues. From germline, CDR1 is SGHRS and CDR2 YFSETQ.

V is TRBV7-3 and J is TRBJ2-1; TRBD1 aligns across 9 bases. Germline V gene data show CDR1 as SGHTA and CDR2 as FQGTGA. After removal of 2 bases from V and 6 bases from J, the junction contained 5 bases not matched to a gene. The CDR3 is 15 amino acids. The CDR3 here is CASSLGTGTGNEQFF. Written as DNA, the CDR3 is TGTGCCAGCAGCTTAGGGACAGGGACGGGCAATGAGCAGTTCTTC.

This chain joins TRBV5-1 and TRBJ2-7, with 8 bases aligning to TRBD2. Looked up from germline, CDR1 is SGHRS and CDR2 is YFSETQ. CDR3 length: 14 amino acids. V dropped 4 bases and J dropped 2; count of bases not matched to a gene: 5. In DNA form, the CDR3 reads TGCGCCAGCAGCCCCCGGGAGGGTACCTACGAGCAGTACTTC. Translation: CASSPREGTYEQYF.

V usage is TRBV11-2 and J usage is TRBJ2-1; 9 nucleotides agree with TRBD2. V lost 5 bases, J lost 0 bases, and 2 bases stayed unmatched. CDR1 SGHAT and CDR2 FQNNGV come from the germline V gene. This CDR3 region has 15 residues. CDR3 protein: CASSRSGSSYNEQFF. The CDR3 nucleotides are TGTGCCAGCAGCCGTAGCGGGAGCTCCTACAATGAGCAGTTCTTC.

The chain combines TRBV28 with TRBJ2-5, with 7 positions matching TRBD1. Germline CDR1 is MDHEN and CDR2 is SYDVKM. V dropped 6 bases and J dropped 2; count of bases not matched to a gene: 9. This CDR3 has 15 residues. The chain's CDR3 is CASSRLTGNQETQYF. In DNA form, the CDR3 reads TGTGCCAGCAGCCGTCTGACAGGGAATCAAGAGACCCAGTACTTC.

The V and J genes are TRBV4-2 and TRBJ2-2; 10 bases are shared with TRBD1. From germline, CDR1 is LGHNA and CDR2 YNFKEQ. J lost 6 bases, V lost 5 bases, and 6 bases had no gene match. CDR3 length: 15 residues. The CDR3 sequence: CASSEGQGEAGELFF. CDR3 DNA sequence: TGTGCCAGCAGCGAAGGACAGGGGGAGGCCGGGGAGCTGTTTTTT.

This chain joins TRBV7-8 and TRBJ2-5, with TRBD2 matching 8 bases. Germline V lookup: CDR1 SGHVS, CDR2 FQNEAQ. The junction had 16 bases not matched to a gene; V was cut back by 3 bases and J by 1 base. The CDR3 is made up of 19 amino acids. The chain's CDR3 is CASSFFPPTRTSRQETQYF. The DNA for the CDR3 is TGTGCCAGCAGCTTTTTCCCCCCTACCCGGACTAGCCGCCAAGAGACCCAGTACTTC.

The rearrangement links TRBV28 to TRBJ2-7; 10 nucleotides match TRBD2. CDR1 MDHEN and CDR2 SYDVKM come from the germline V gene. V lost 6 bases to trimming and J lost 4 bases; unmatched junction nucleotides: 9. The CDR3 is 15 residues long. CDR3 nucleotide sequence: TGTGCCAGCAGCTCCCTCTCTAGCGGGGGATACGAGCAGTACTTC. This sequence encodes CASSSLSSGGYEQYF. The entire variable domain, with the rest obtained from reference TRBV28 and TRBJ2-7, is as follows: DVKVTQSSRYLVKRTGEKVFLECVQDMDHENMFWYRQDPGLGLRLIYFSYDVKMKEKGDIPEGYSVSREKKERFSLILESASTNQTSMYLCASSSLSSGGYEQYFGPGTRLTVT.

This clone has only a few counts. CDR3 bases: TGTGCCTGGAGTGATTTGGGTATTAGGGGCTACTCTGGAAACACCATATATTTT. Residues: CAWSDLGIRGYSGNTIYF. The rearrangement uses TRBV30 and TRBJ1-3; a weak D match, TRBD1 (5 bases). Germline loops: CDR1 GTSNPN, CDR2 SVGIG (reference sequence). With 1 base removed from V and 0 bases from J, the gap between germline ends came to 19 bases. The CDR3 has 18 residues.

This clone was picked up a small number of times. The chain combines TRBV6-5 with TRBJ1-1; 9 bases map to TRBD1. This CDR3 contains 15 residues. Germline V CDR1 and CDR2: MNHEY, SVGAGI. V shed 4 bases and J 3 bases; nucleotides not matched to a gene: 6. As DNA, the CDR3 is TGTGCCAGCAGTTTACAGGGGGCGCGGGACACTGAAGCTTTCTTT. Translated: CASSLQGARDTEAFF.